The 18 T cell receptor beta chains below all came from one sample that was sequenced in a study of T cell responses to AZD1222 COVID-19 vaccine (TCRdb year 2021). Library preparation employed the immunoSEQ multiplex PCR assay. TCRdb obtained this table from immuneACCESS and retained in-frame rearrangements with V and J assigned. These tables miss some clones; where compared with another copy, unresolved V genes account for less than half of the shortfall, and the remainder is unexplained. The sample data list 75,000 to 95,000 clones, and about 88% of these were observed just once. The leading ten clones occupy approximately 11% of the sample. Reading the label with the study, this specimen's time point is: baseline before first vaccination. The specimen comprised peripheral blood, sampled on day 0 of AZD1222 vaccination. Every receptor here comes from an adult in good health.

The chain couples TRBV7-3 to TRBJ2-3; 11 bases map to TRBD2. After removal of 5 bases from V and 1 base from J, the junction contained 8 bases not matched to a gene. Germline CDR1 SGHTA, CDR2 FQGTGA. The CDR3 length is 17 residues. CDR3 nucleotides: TGTGCCAGCAGCCCGCAGACTAGCGGGAAGGGCACAGATACGCAGTATTTT. It codes for CASSPQTSGKGTDTQYF.

V gene TRBV7-2 combines with J gene TRBJ1-5; 11 bases fit TRBD1. The CDR3 runs 15 residues. The V and J ends lost 1 base and 9 bases, in that order; junction bases with no gene match: 5. The germline V gene encodes CDR1 SGHTA and CDR2 FQGNSA. The CDR3 reads CASSLGTGGGVPQHF. Here the CDR3 DNA reads TGTGCCAGCAGCTTAGGGACAGGGGGCGGCGTGCCCCAGCATTTT.

The chain joins TRBV6-2 or TRBV6-3 to TRBJ1-5; possible D gene TRBD1, 5 bases. From germline, CDR1 is MNHEY and CDR2 SVGEGT. The V end was cut by 5 bases, the J end by 0 bases, with 23 bases between. CDR3 length equals 19 residues. The DNA of the CDR3 is TGTGCCAGCAGTCATCGGACACAAAATCGCCCTTTTAGCAATCAGCCCCAGCATTTT. It codes for CASSHRTQNRPFSNQPQHF.

The chain joins TRBV7-2 to TRBJ2-2; 10 positions agree with TRBD2. V was pared by 5 bases and J by 2 bases, with 5 bases of the junction left unmatched. The length of the CDR3 is 16 residues. CDR1 is SGHTA and CDR2 is FQGNSA in the germline V gene. CDR3 bases: TGTGCCAGCAGCGCCGCTAGCGGGGGAAACACCGGGGAGCTGTTTTTT. Its translation is CASSAASGGNTGELFF.

In this sample, this clone turned up once. V and J are TRBV24-1 and TRBJ2-3; 10 nucleotides align to TRBD1. This CDR3 has 16 amino acids. Germline lookup yields CDR1 KGHDR and CDR2 SFDVKD. J was trimmed by 5 bases and V by 6 bases; bases with no gene match: 10. CDR3 loop: CATSLRGQGQIDTQYF. The CDR3 bases are TGTGCCACCAGTCTCCGGGGACAGGGGCAGATAGATACGCAGTATTTT.

This chain links TRBV2 with TRBJ1-1; possible D gene TRBD1, 5 bases. The germline gives CDR1 SNHLY, CDR2 FYNNEI. The V gene lost 7 bases and the J gene lost 5 bases, with 17 bases spanning the gap. CDR3 length: 14 amino acids. CDR3 nucleotides: TGTGCCAGCATGGGGCGGAGGGATAGGACTGAAGCTTTCTTT. This codes for CASMGRRDRTEAFF.

The rearrangement joins TRBV5-1 to TRBJ1-1; no definite D call. This CDR3 has 14 amino acids. Trimming stripped 4 bases from V and 1 base from J, with 11 bases between. CDR1 is SGHRS and CDR2 is YFSETQ in the germline V gene. CDR3 protein: CASSLIGGNTEAFF. The DNA of the CDR3 is TGCGCCAGCAGCCTCATAGGAGGGAACACTGAAGCTTTCTTT.

The rearrangement links TRBV6-2 or TRBV6-3 to TRBJ1-2; D perhaps matches TRBD1 (6 bases). Trimming removed 6 bases from V and 5 bases from J, with 10 bases in between. The germline gives CDR1 MNHEY, CDR2 SVGEGT. The CDR3 contains 12 residues. The CDR3 spells CASSLGGYGYTF. CDR3 nucleotides: TGTGCCAGCAGCCTAGGGGGTTATGGCTACACCTTC.

The rearrangement uses TRBV6-5 and TRBJ2-1; 10 bases fit TRBD1. Per germline, CDR1 MNHEY and CDR2 SVGAGI. Germline trimming cut 4 bases from V and 8 bases from J; bases unmatched to any gene: 5. CDR3 length equals 14 residues. The CDR3 sequence: CASSFRTGGHEQFF. In nucleotides, the CDR3 is TGTGCCAGCAGTTTTCGGACAGGGGGGCATGAGCAGTTCTTC.

This rearrangement joins TRBV11-2 to TRBJ2-3; 9 nucleotides align to TRBD2. There are 13 residues in the CDR3. Germline lookup yields CDR1 SGHAT and CDR2 FQNNGV. Germline trimming cut 5 bases from V and 6 bases from J; bases unmatched to any gene: 3. In nucleotides, the CDR3 is TGTGCCAGCAGCCCGCGGGGGGGCGATACGCAGTATTTT. Translation: CASSPRGGDTQYF.

V and J are TRBV14 and TRBJ1-4; 7 bases align to TRBD1. The CDR3 has 14 residues. Germline V gene sequence: CDR1 SGHDN, CDR2 FVKESK. Trimming at V came to 7 bases and at J to 8 bases, leaving 10 bases not matched to a gene. For the CDR3, the DNA is TGTGCCAGCAACCACAGGGGCAACGGGGAAAAACTGTTTTTT. Residues: CASNHRGNGEKLFF.

The genes are TRBV27 and TRBJ1-1, with D possibly being TRBD1 (6 bases). Trimming pared 3 bases from V and 3 bases from J, leaving 11 bases between. Germline V gene data show CDR1 as MNHEY and CDR2 as SMNVEV (reference sequence). The length of the CDR3 is 14 residues. The CDR3 nucleotides are TGTGCCAGCAGTTTTTGGGGGGGCTACACTGAAGCTTTCTTT. Translating it yields CASSFWGGYTEAFF.

The chain combines TRBV5-1 with TRBJ1-6; D possibly corresponds to TRBD1 (5 bases). CDR1 is SGHRS and CDR2 is YFSETQ in the germline V gene. Trimming shortened V by 4 bases and J by 7 bases, and 12 bases separated the two germline ends. The CDR3 length is 14 residues. CDR3 residues: CASSGDGNNSPLHF. CDR3 DNA sequence: TGCGCCAGCAGCGGGGACGGGAACAATTCACCCCTCCACTTT.

The chain carries TRBV2 and TRBJ1-3, with D unresolved. The CDR3 loop spans 12 amino acids. Germline lookup yields CDR1 SNHLY and CDR2 FYNNEI. Trimming pared 4 bases from V and 7 bases from J, leaving 8 bases between. The chain's CDR3 is CASSGFSNTIYF. The CDR3 DNA sequence: TGTGCCAGCAGTGGGTTCTCCAACACCATATATTTT. The complete variable domain, with remaining parts taken from reference TRBV2 and TRBJ1-3, reads EPEVTQTPSHQVTQMGQEVILRCVPISNHLYFYWYRQILGQKVEFLVSFYNNEISEKSEIFDDQFSVERPDGSNFTLKIRSTKLEDSAMYFCASSGFSNTIYFGEGSWLTVV.

V usage is TRBV11-3 and J usage is TRBJ2-2; D perhaps matches TRBD1 (5 bases). The germline V gene encodes CDR1 SGHNT and CDR2 YENEEA. V was trimmed by 5 bases and J by 0 bases, leaving 10 bases between them. The CDR3 covers 15 residues. CDR3 protein: CASSIDRTNTGELFF. CDR3 bases: TGTGCCAGCAGCATCGACAGAACGAACACCGGGGAGCTGTTTTTT.

The chain uses TRBV11-2 and TRBJ2-7; D is ambiguous. Trimming pared 1 base from V and 2 bases from J, leaving 6 bases between. Germline CDR1 is SGHAT and CDR2 is FQNNGV. The CDR3 has 13 residues. The CDR3 spells CASSLGVTYEQYF. The CDR3 DNA follows: TGTGCCAGCAGCTTAGGAGTAACCTACGAGCAGTACTTC.

This clone was seen once. The chain couples TRBV5-1 to TRBJ1-4; D is ambiguous. The CDR3 runs 16 residues. With 0 bases removed from V and 2 bases from J, the gap between germline ends came to 11 bases. CDR1 and CDR2 (germline): SGHRS, YFSETQ. The CDR3 nucleotides are TGCGCCAGCAGCTTGGGCGGGGTGACGACTAATGAAAAACTGTTTTTT. Translation: CASSLGGVTTNEKLFF.

The V gene is TRBV28, the J gene TRBJ2-7, with D tentatively TRBD1 or TRBD2 (6 bases each). Deletions cut 6 bases from V and 3 bases from J, with 18 bases between. CDR3 length: 15 amino acids. CDR1 is MDHEN, CDR2 SYDVKM, per germline. The CDR3 spells CASSPGGHRVYEQYF. CDR3 DNA sequence: TGTGCCAGCAGCCCCGGGGGCCACCGAGTCTACGAGCAGTACTTC.